The rows below give T cell receptor beta chains drawn from one sample of a study of response to subunit inactivated influenza vaccine. One entry per CDR3 protein, called by TCRdb with MiXCR from the RT-PCR reads. Counted here are about 780,000 distinct CDR3 sequences, under 20% occurring once; the ten biggest clones make up approximately 11%. This specimen was PBMCs from blood, taken roughly 5 days after vaccination. The receptor set was obtained from a man aged 50 to 60 who received an inactivated influenza vaccine. Each CDR3 is given with its conserved first and last residue. Fields, in order: D gene, clone size, V gene, J gene, CDR3 DNA, CDR3 protein. D genes are given only for firm matches. The size field is filled for only some rows; it gives once, few, many or a size class.

d_gene: .
abundance: many
v_gene: TRBV20-1
j_gene: TRBJ2-5
CDR3nt: TGCAGTGCTAGAGATGGGAACAGGTACCAAGAGACCCAGTACTTC
CDR3aa: CSARDGNRYQETQYF

d_gene: .
abundance: .
v_gene: TRBV12-3/TRBV12-4
j_gene: TRBJ2-7
CDR3nt: TGTGCCAGTAGGCAACCCTTTCCGGGGGGCTTGTACTTC
CDR3aa: CASRQPFPGGLYF

d_gene: TRBD2
abundance: many
v_gene: TRBV27
j_gene: TRBJ2-7
CDR3nt: TGTGCCAGCAGTTTCGTTAGCGGGAGGGGCTACGAGCAGTACTTC
CDR3aa: CASSFVSGRGYEQYF

d_gene: .
abundance: .
v_gene: TRBV12-3/TRBV12-4
j_gene: TRBJ1-5
CDR3nt: TGTGCCAGCAGCTCGGGGGTGTCCCAGCATTTT
CDR3aa: CASSSGVSQHF

d_gene: TRBD1
abundance: few
v_gene: TRBV20-1
j_gene: TRBJ2-1
CDR3nt: TGCAGTGCGACGGACAGGGAAAATGAGCAGTTCTTC
CDR3aa: CSATDRENEQFF

d_gene: .
abundance: .
v_gene: TRBV28
j_gene: TRBJ1-2
CDR3nt: TGTGCCAGCAGTTCCCCTTCGGGGGATGAGGTCTATGGCTACACCTTC
CDR3aa: CASSSPSGDEVYGYTF

d_gene: .
abundance: few
v_gene: TRBV20-1
j_gene: TRBJ2-3
CDR3nt: TGCAGTGCTAGGTGGTGGCGGGGAGTGGCCTATATATCAGATACGCAGTATTTT
CDR3aa: CSARWWRGVAYISDTQYF

d_gene: TRBD1
abundance: few
v_gene: TRBV25-1
j_gene: TRBJ1-2
CDR3nt: TGTGCCAGCAGTGCGCCGGGACAGGCGTTCTCCTATGGCTACACCTTC
CDR3aa: CASSAPGQAFSYGYTF

d_gene: TRBD2
abundance: few
v_gene: TRBV4-3
j_gene: TRBJ2-7
CDR3nt: TGCGCCAGCAGCCAAGACAGCGGGAAGAGCTACGAGCAGTACTTC
CDR3aa: CASSQDSGKSYEQYF

d_gene: .
abundance: .
v_gene: TRBV6-2/TRBV6-3
j_gene: TRBJ2-6
CDR3nt: TGTGCCACTGCGGGCTCGGGGGCCAACGTCCTGACTTTC
CDR3aa: CATAGSGANVLTF

d_gene: .
abundance: once
v_gene: TRBV4-3
j_gene: TRBJ2-5
CDR3nt: TGCGCCAGCAGCCAAGTTGTCCAGGGGATCTTGTCAGCCCAAGAGACCCAGTACTTC
CDR3aa: CASSQVVQGILSAQETQYF

d_gene: .
abundance: few
v_gene: TRBV24-1
j_gene: TRBJ2-3
CDR3nt: TGTGCCACCAGTGATCCAAGGTCAGGGCGCGCAGATACGCAGTATTTT
CDR3aa: CATSDPRSGRADTQYF

d_gene: TRBD2
abundance: .
v_gene: TRBV9
j_gene: TRBJ2-2
CDR3nt: TGTGCCAGCAGCGCTAGCGGGAGGCTCTTCACCGGGGAGCTGTTTTTT
CDR3aa: CASSASGRLFTGELFF

d_gene: TRBD2
abundance: .
v_gene: TRBV20-1
j_gene: TRBJ2-3
CDR3nt: TGCAGTGCCGGAAGTGCTAGCGGGGGTGGGTCCTCAGATACGCAGTATTTT
CDR3aa: CSAGSASGGGSSDTQYF

d_gene: TRBD2
abundance: .
v_gene: TRBV4-1
j_gene: TRBJ2-1
CDR3nt: TGCGCCAGCAGCCCCAGACTAGCGGGAGGCCTCAATGAGCAGTTCTTC
CDR3aa: CASSPRLAGGLNEQFF

d_gene: TRBD2
abundance: .
v_gene: TRBV20-1
j_gene: TRBJ2-1
CDR3nt: TGCAGTGCTAGAGATCCCGCGACTAGCTCCCATGAGCAGTTCTTC
CDR3aa: CSARDPATSSHEQFF

d_gene: .
abundance: .
v_gene: TRBV5-4
j_gene: TRBJ2-3
CDR3nt: TGTGCCAGCAGCTTGGCTCCAACGGCAGATACGCAGTATTTT
CDR3aa: CASSLAPTADTQYF

d_gene: TRBD1
abundance: .
v_gene: TRBV20-1
j_gene: TRBJ1-5
CDR3nt: TGCAGTGCCCCGACAGGGAACAATCAGCCCCAGCATTTT
CDR3aa: CSAPTGNNQPQHF

d_gene: TRBD2
abundance: few
v_gene: TRBV28
j_gene: TRBJ2-1
CDR3nt: TGTGCCAGCAGCCTAGCGGGAGGACGTCCAGATGAGCAGTTCTTC
CDR3aa: CASSLAGGRPDEQFF

d_gene: .
abundance: .
v_gene: TRBV6-2/TRBV6-3
j_gene: TRBJ2-5
CDR3nt: TGTGCCAGCAAAACTGGGGGTAAACAAGAGACCCAGTACTTC
CDR3aa: CASKTGGKQETQYF

d_gene: TRBD1
abundance: many
v_gene: TRBV12-3/TRBV12-4
j_gene: TRBJ2-3
CDR3nt: TGTGCCAGCAAACCGGGACAGGGGTACACAGATACGCAGTATTTT
CDR3aa: CASKPGQGYTDTQYF

d_gene: .
abundance: .
v_gene: TRBV5-1
j_gene: TRBJ2-3
CDR3nt: TGCGCCAGCAGCCGAGATCAGGGGGGGACAGATACGCAGTATTTT
CDR3aa: CASSRDQGGTDTQYF

d_gene: .
abundance: .
v_gene: TRBV18
j_gene: TRBJ1-6
CDR3nt: TGTGCCAGCTCAAGCTCCTATAATTCACCCCTCCACTTT
CDR3aa: CASSSSYNSPLHF

d_gene: .
abundance: .
v_gene: TRBV12-3/TRBV12-4
j_gene: TRBJ1-5
CDR3nt: TGTGCCAGCAGTTTGATGCAGAGCAATCAGCCCCAGCATTTT
CDR3aa: CASSLMQSNQPQHF

d_gene: .
abundance: few
v_gene: TRBV20-1
j_gene: TRBJ1-6
CDR3nt: TGCAGTGCTTACGATGGCTCCTATAATTCACCCCTCCACTTT
CDR3aa: CSAYDGSYNSPLHF

d_gene: .
abundance: few
v_gene: TRBV25-1
j_gene: TRBJ2-1
CDR3nt: TGTGCCAGCAGTGCCTCGGGAAATGAGCAGTTCTTC
CDR3aa: CASSASGNEQFF

d_gene: TRBD1
abundance: .
v_gene: TRBV3-1
j_gene: TRBJ2-7
CDR3nt: TGTGCCAGCAGCCAAGTCGGCGGGACAGGGGCGTCCGAGCAGTACTTC
CDR3aa: CASSQVGGTGASEQYF

d_gene: .
abundance: few
v_gene: TRBV4-2
j_gene: TRBJ2-7
CDR3nt: TGTGCCAGCAGCCAAGTAAAAAGCTCCTACGAGCAGTACTTC
CDR3aa: CASSQVKSSYEQYF

d_gene: TRBD1
abundance: few
v_gene: TRBV4-3
j_gene: TRBJ1-2
CDR3nt: TGCGCCAGCAGCCAGGACAGGGCGGCTAACTATGGCTACACCTTC
CDR3aa: CASSQDRAANYGYTF

d_gene: TRBD2
abundance: few
v_gene: TRBV20-1
j_gene: TRBJ2-2
CDR3nt: TGCAGTGTAAAATCGGGAGAGCTTAGCGGGGTTGTCGGGGAGCTGTTTTTT
CDR3aa: CSVKSGELSGVVGELFF

d_gene: TRBD2
abundance: many
v_gene: TRBV11-3
j_gene: TRBJ2-1
CDR3nt: TGTGCCAGCAGCAGGGGAGGGCGGTCCTACAATGAGCAGTTCTTC
CDR3aa: CASSRGGRSYNEQFF

d_gene: .
abundance: many
v_gene: TRBV6-6
j_gene: TRBJ2-1
CDR3nt: TGTGCCAGCAGTTTAGGGGGTAAGCAGTTCTTC
CDR3aa: CASSLGGKQFF

d_gene: .
abundance: few
v_gene: TRBV3-1
j_gene: TRBJ1-2
CDR3nt: TGTGCCAGCAGCCAAGGTACAGGCCCCACTGGCTACACCTTC
CDR3aa: CASSQGTGPTGYTF

d_gene: TRBD2
abundance: few
v_gene: TRBV20-1
j_gene: TRBJ2-3
CDR3nt: TGCAGTGCCCAGCCTCGGCTAGCGGGGGGGACTATGAACACAGATACGCAGTATTTT
CDR3aa: CSAQPRLAGGTMNTDTQYF

d_gene: .
abundance: .
v_gene: TRBV6-2/TRBV6-3
j_gene: TRBJ1-1
CDR3nt: TGTGCCAGCAACCGAGGGGGGCAGGCTGAAGCTTTCTTT
CDR3aa: CASNRGGQAEAFF

d_gene: .
abundance: .
v_gene: TRBV5-5
j_gene: TRBJ2-7
CDR3nt: TGTGCCAGCAGCTTGGGGGGAATGGCGATCGAGCAGTACTTC
CDR3aa: CASSLGGMAIEQYF

d_gene: .
abundance: many
v_gene: TRBV27
j_gene: TRBJ2-1
CDR3nt: TGTGCCAGCAGTTTTCTCGGCGGCCACTCCTACAATGAGCAGTTCTTC
CDR3aa: CASSFLGGHSYNEQFF

d_gene: .
abundance: few
v_gene: TRBV30
j_gene: TRBJ2-5
CDR3nt: TGTGCCTGGACCCCCCCTGGGCTTTGGGAGACCCAGTACTTC
CDR3aa: CAWTPPGLWETQYF

d_gene: TRBD2
abundance: few
v_gene: TRBV9
j_gene: TRBJ2-5
CDR3nt: TGTGCCAGCAGCCCCGGCGCGGGGGTTGGTTTGGAGACCCAGTACTTC
CDR3aa: CASSPGAGVGLETQYF

d_gene: TRBD1
abundance: .
v_gene: TRBV24-1
j_gene: TRBJ2-1
CDR3nt: TGTGCCACCAGGGGAGTAACAGGGGGCAATGAGCAGTTCTTC
CDR3aa: CATRGVTGGNEQFF

d_gene: .
abundance: few
v_gene: TRBV29-1
j_gene: TRBJ2-7
CDR3nt: TGCAGCGTTGAATTTGGGGGCTACGAGCAGTACTTC
CDR3aa: CSVEFGGYEQYF

d_gene: .
abundance: .
v_gene: TRBV27
j_gene: TRBJ2-5
CDR3nt: TGTGCCAGCAGTTTTCGCGGGATTGAAGAGACCCAGTACTTC
CDR3aa: CASSFRGIEETQYF

d_gene: .
abundance: .
v_gene: TRBV5-6
j_gene: TRBJ2-1
CDR3nt: TGTGCCAGCAGCGTCCCAGCGGCCGCCCCCCGCAATGAGCAGTTCTTC
CDR3aa: CASSVPAAAPRNEQFF

d_gene: TRBD1
abundance: few
v_gene: TRBV4-2
j_gene: TRBJ1-4
CDR3nt: TGTGCCAGCAGCAAAGAAGGAAGGGGGCAGGAAAAACTGTTTTTT
CDR3aa: CASSKEGRGQEKLFF

d_gene: .
abundance: few
v_gene: TRBV11-1
j_gene: TRBJ2-1
CDR3nt: TGTGCCAGCAGCTTAGGGGCGGGGAGAACCTACAATGAGCAGTTCTTC
CDR3aa: CASSLGAGRTYNEQFF

d_gene: .
abundance: .
v_gene: TRBV11-1
j_gene: TRBJ2-2
CDR3nt: TGTGCCAGCAGCTTAGGGAGGGGCAGGGCTCGTTCTCTCACCGGGGAGCTGTTTTTT
CDR3aa: CASSLGRGRARSLTGELFF

d_gene: .
abundance: .
v_gene: TRBV12-3/TRBV12-4
j_gene: TRBJ2-3
CDR3nt: TGTGCCAGCAGTTCCGCGGGGAACACAGATACGCAGTATTTT
CDR3aa: CASSSAGNTDTQYF

d_gene: TRBD1
abundance: .
v_gene: TRBV20-1
j_gene: TRBJ2-2
CDR3nt: TGCAGTGCCAATAGACAGGGTAGGACCGGGGAGCTGTTTTTT
CDR3aa: CSANRQGRTGELFF

d_gene: .
abundance: many
v_gene: TRBV20-1
j_gene: TRBJ2-1
CDR3nt: TGCAGTGCTAGCAGGACAGTTAACAATGAGCAGTTCTTC
CDR3aa: CSASRTVNNEQFF

d_gene: .
abundance: few
v_gene: TRBV11-2
j_gene: TRBJ2-3
CDR3nt: TGTGCCAGCAGCTTATTACGGAGAGATACGCAGTATTTT
CDR3aa: CASSLLRRDTQYF

d_gene: .
abundance: .
v_gene: TRBV28
j_gene: TRBJ2-7
CDR3nt: TGTGCCAGCAGTTTGGGTGGAATAGTGCAATACGAGCAGTACTTC
CDR3aa: CASSLGGIVQYEQYF

d_gene: .
abundance: few
v_gene: TRBV10-3
j_gene: TRBJ2-3
CDR3nt: TGTGCCATCACACCAGACCTTCTGTCAGATACGCAGTATTTT
CDR3aa: CAITPDLLSDTQYF

d_gene: TRBD1
abundance: .
v_gene: TRBV5-6
j_gene: TRBJ2-2
CDR3nt: TGTGCCAGCAGCCCCACAGGGGGACGCAGCACCGGGGAGCTGTTTTTT
CDR3aa: CASSPTGGRSTGELFF

d_gene: TRBD2
abundance: many
v_gene: TRBV12-3/TRBV12-4
j_gene: TRBJ2-1
CDR3nt: TGTGCCAGCAGTTTTTCCGGGACTAGCGGAGCCTCCTACAATGAGCAGTTCTTC
CDR3aa: CASSFSGTSGASYNEQFF

d_gene: TRBD2
abundance: many
v_gene: TRBV20-1
j_gene: TRBJ2-1
CDR3nt: TGCAGTGCCGGCGGCGGGGGGTCCCACAATGAGCAGTTCTTC
CDR3aa: CSAGGGGSHNEQFF